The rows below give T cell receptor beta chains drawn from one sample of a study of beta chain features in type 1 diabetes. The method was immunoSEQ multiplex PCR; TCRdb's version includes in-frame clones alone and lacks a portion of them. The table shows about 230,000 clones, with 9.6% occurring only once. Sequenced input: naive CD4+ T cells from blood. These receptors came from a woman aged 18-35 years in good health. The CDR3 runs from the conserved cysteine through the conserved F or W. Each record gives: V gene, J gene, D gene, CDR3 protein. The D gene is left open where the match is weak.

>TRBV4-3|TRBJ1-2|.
CASSQEDTVNYGYTF
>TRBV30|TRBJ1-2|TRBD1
CAWILTGAGYGYTF
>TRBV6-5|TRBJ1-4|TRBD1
CASRKGAINEKLFF
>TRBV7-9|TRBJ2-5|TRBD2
CASSLSSGGLSPLSKTQYF
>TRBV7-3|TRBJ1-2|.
CASSPNPGGGGYTF
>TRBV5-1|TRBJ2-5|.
CASRPTAGRETQYF
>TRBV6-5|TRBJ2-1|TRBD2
CASSSTTSGNYNEQFF
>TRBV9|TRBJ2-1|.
CASSVEGGAPQNFF
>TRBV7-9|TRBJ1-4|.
CASSSSGPGEKLFF
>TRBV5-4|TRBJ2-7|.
CASSPGLLYEQYF
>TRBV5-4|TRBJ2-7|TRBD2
CASSWPGGYEQYF